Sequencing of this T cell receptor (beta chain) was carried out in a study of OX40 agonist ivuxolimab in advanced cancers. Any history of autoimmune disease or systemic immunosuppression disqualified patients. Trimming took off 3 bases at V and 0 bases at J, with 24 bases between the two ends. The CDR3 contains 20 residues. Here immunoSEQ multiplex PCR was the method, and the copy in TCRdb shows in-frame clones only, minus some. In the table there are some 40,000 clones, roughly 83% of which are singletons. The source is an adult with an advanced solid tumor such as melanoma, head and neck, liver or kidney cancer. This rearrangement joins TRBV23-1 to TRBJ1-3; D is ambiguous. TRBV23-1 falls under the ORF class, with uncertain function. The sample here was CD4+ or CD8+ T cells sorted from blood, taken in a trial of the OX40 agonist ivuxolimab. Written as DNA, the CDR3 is TGCGCCAGCAGTCACTCAACACGCATGGCAGCGTCCATCTCTGGAAACACCATATATTTT. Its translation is CASSHSTRMAASISGNTIYF.